What follows are 27 T cell receptor beta chains derived from one specimen sequenced in a study of shared clonotypes between healthy human individuals. Assay used: immunoSEQ multiplex PCR; TCRdb lists only in-frame clones, some missing. The table records around 700,000 clones, over 65% of them present only once. Sequences were obtained from memory CD4+ T cells sorted from blood. Subset described: CD45RA-negative fraction. The origin of the receptors is a woman aged 25 to 39 in good health.

The rearrangement joins TRBV25-1 to TRBJ2-1; possibly TRBD1 for D (6 bases). Trimming shortened V by 1 base and J by 6 bases, and 19 bases separated the two germline ends. Germline V gives CDR1 MGHDK, CDR2 SYGVNS. CDR3 length equals 17 residues. In DNA, the CDR3 is TGTGCCAGCAGTGAATGGGCAGGGACCACAGGGCCCAATGAGCAGTTCTTC. Its translation: CASSEWAGTTGPNEQFF.

The chain has TRBV7-9 and TRBJ2-7; 7 bases fit TRBD1. V was clipped by 5 bases and J by 1 base; unmatched bases: 8. The CDR3 is 15 amino acids. From germline, CDR1 is SEHNR and CDR2 FQNEAQ (reference sequence). CDR3 region: CASSPGTERSYEQYF. The CDR3 coding sequence is TGTGCCAGCAGCCCAGGGACAGAGAGATCCTACGAGCAGTACTTC.

This clone was detected only a few times. The V gene is TRBV27, the J gene TRBJ2-7; D is ambiguous. Germline V gene lookup returns CDR1 MNHEY and CDR2 SMNVEV (reference sequence). V lost 2 bases, J lost 3 bases, and 8 bases lay in between. There are 13 residues in the CDR3. In DNA form, the CDR3 reads TGTGCCAGCAGTTTACGGGTCGGCTACGAGCAGTACTTC. Residues: CASSLRVGYEQYF.

The gene calls are TRBV29-1 and TRBJ1-4, with D maybe TRBD1 (5 bases). The germline CDR1 and CDR2 sequences are SQVTM and ANQGSEA. V lost 3 bases and J 8 bases, leaving 13 bases between the germline ends. The CDR3 covers 13 residues. CDR3 sequence: CSVDQGIGEKLFF. The CDR3 coding sequence is TGCAGCGTTGATCAGGGAATCGGGGAAAAACTGTTTTTT.

V is TRBV5-4 and J is TRBJ2-7, with 12 bases lining up with TRBD2. The germline CDR1 and CDR2 sequences are SGHNT and YYREEE (reference sequence). Unmatched junction bases numbered 8, after V lost 4 bases and J lost 6 bases. This CDR3 spans 15 amino acids. The CDR3 DNA follows: TGTGCCAGCAGCCCCTGGACTAGCGGGACCGGCGAGCAGTACTTC. The encoded protein is CASSPWTSGTGEQYF.

The gene calls are TRBV28 and TRBJ1-1; D possibly corresponds to TRBD1 (5 bases). The V end lost 6 bases, the J end lost 1 base, and 12 bases lay between the germline ends. The V gene's germline CDR1 is MDHEN and CDR2 SYDVKM. The CDR3 runs 14 residues. The CDR3 DNA follows: TGTGCCAGCAGAGCCGCGGGGGGGAACACTGAAGCTTTCTTT. The encoded protein is CASRAAGGNTEAFF.

The rearrangement joins TRBV29-1 to TRBJ2-1; 9 positions match TRBD2. After removal of 4 bases from V and 3 bases from J, the junction contained 4 bases not matched to a gene. The CDR3 is 14 residues long. Germline assignment: CDR1 SQVTM and CDR2 ANQGSEA. Here the CDR3 DNA reads TGCAGCGTTGTGCCTAGCGGGGTCTACAATGAGCAGTTCTTC. Amino acids: CSVVPSGVYNEQFF.

The chain uses TRBV11-1 and TRBJ2-5, with D tentatively TRBD1 or TRBD2 (5 bases each). From germline, CDR1 is SGHAT and CDR2 FQDESV (reference sequence). Trimming took off 7 bases at V and 5 bases at J, with 14 bases between the two ends. The CDR3 consists of 13 residues. The CDR3 DNA follows: TGTGCCAGCACCCCCGGGGCTCTGGAGACCCAGTACTTC. Amino acids: CASTPGALETQYF.

This sequence joins TRBV28 and TRBJ1-2, with 7 bases that match TRBD1. This CDR3 comprises 16 residues. V shed 6 bases and J 4 bases; nucleotides not matched to a gene: 14. Germline CDR1 reads MDHEN; CDR2 reads SYDVKM. The CDR3 DNA reads TGTGCCAGCAGGACCCCGACAGGGAAAGTCCTCTATGGCTACACCTTC. Translating it yields CASRTPTGKVLYGYTF.

CDR3 sequence reads: CASVFSGGLNTEAFF. CDR3 nucleotides: TGTGCCAGCGTTTTCTCAGGGGGTTTAAACACTGAAGCTTTCTTT. The chain recombines TRBV28 with TRBJ1-1; TRBD1 matches 7 bases. There are 15 residues in the CDR3. Germline assignment: CDR1 MDHEN and CDR2 SYDVKM. The V and J ends lost 8 bases and 2 bases, in that order; junction bases with no gene match: 11.

In the case of this clone: Other DNA sequences from this sample encode an identical CDR3 as well. The J gene is TRBJ1-5, the V gene TRBV30, with a possible D match to TRBD1 (5 bases). The CDR3 is made up of 13 amino acids. CDR1 and CDR2 (germline): GTSNPN, SVGIG (reference sequence). The V and J ends lost 0 bases and 4 bases respectively, with 7 bases between them. CDR3 sequence: CAWSVRGNQPQHF. CDR3 sequence (DNA): TGTGCCTGGAGTGTACGGGGGAATCAGCCCCAGCATTTT.

The sample holds a few counts of this clone. In the same sample, other DNA sequences code for this CDR3. The chain uses TRBV5-1 and TRBJ2-2, with 9 bases identical to TRBD1. CDR1 and CDR2 (germline): SGHRS, YFSETQ. The junction had 4 bases not matched to a gene; V was cut back by 2 bases and J by 5 bases. This CDR3 spans 15 amino acids. CDR3 region: CASSFGDRDTGELFF. The CDR3 coding sequence is TGCGCCAGCAGCTTCGGGGACAGGGATACCGGGGAGCTGTTTTTT. Complete variable domain (other parts from reference TRBV5-1 and TRBJ2-2): KAGVTQTPRYLIKTRGQQVTLSCSPISGHRSVSWYQQTPGQGLQFLFEYFSETQRNKGNFPGRFSGRQFSNSRSEMNVSTLELGDSALYLCASSFGDRDTGELFFGEGSRLTVL.

Concerning this clone itself: Distinct nucleotide sequences in the sample also encode this CDR3. The chain recombines TRBV6-5 with TRBJ2-1; 8 bases are a match to TRBD2. V was clipped by 0 bases and J by 4 bases; unmatched bases: 2. CDR1 MNHEY and CDR2 SVGAGI come from the germline V gene. This CDR3 region has 15 residues. In DNA form, the CDR3 reads TGTGCCAGCAGTTACTCCAGCGGGAGTTACAATGAGCAGTTCTTC. It is translated as CASSYSSGSYNEQFF.

The chain combines TRBV19 with TRBJ2-7; tentative D call: TRBD2 (6 bases). The CDR3 runs 14 residues. V dropped 1 base and J dropped 7 bases, with 14 bases sitting between them. The germline V gene encodes CDR1 LNHDA and CDR2 SQIVND (reference sequence). DNA for the CDR3: TGTGCCAGTAGTATAGCCGACGTTGGAGGGGAGCAGTACTTC. Protein product: CASSIADVGGEQYF.

This clone was observed a single time. The chain is built from TRBV7-9 and TRBJ2-3; D gene uncertain. The V and J ends lost 5 bases and 2 bases respectively, with 11 bases between them. Germline CDR1 SEHNR, CDR2 FQNEAQ (reference sequence). CDR3 length: 14 amino acids. CDR3 DNA sequence: TGTGCCAGCAGCCCCCAGGCCTACACAGATACGCAGTATTTT. Protein: CASSPQAYTDTQYF.

This CDR3 reads CASSLPRRLRSNQPQHF. In nucleotides, the CDR3 is TGTGCCAGCAGCCTTCCTAGACGGCTCCGAAGCAATCAGCCCCAGCATTTT. J is TRBJ1-5 and V is TRBV7-8; no clear D. The CDR3 sequence is 17 residues long. The V and J ends lost 5 bases and 1 base respectively, with 18 bases between them. Looked up from germline, CDR1 is SGHVS and CDR2 is FQNEAQ.

CDR3 region: CASSSPHWGDTGELFF. The CDR3 DNA sequence: TGTGCCAGCAGCTCCCCACATTGGGGGGACACCGGGGAGCTGTTTTTT. The chain links TRBV14 to TRBJ2-2; D perhaps matches TRBD2 (6 bases). The germline V gene has CDR1 SGHDN and CDR2 FVKESK. The CDR3 spans 16 residues. Trimming shortened V by 5 bases and J by 3 bases, and 16 bases separated the two germline ends.

The CDR3 coding sequence is TGTGCCAGCAGCTTAGGGGGTAGCGGGAACGTAGAGACCCAGTACTTC. Translated: CASSLGGSGNVETQYF. V is TRBV7-8 and J is TRBJ2-5, with 8 bases matching TRBD2. J lost 4 bases, V lost 1 base, and 8 bases had no gene match. This CDR3 region has 16 residues. Per germline, CDR1 SGHVS and CDR2 FQNEAQ.

The rearrangement joins TRBV7-9 to TRBJ1-1; 8 nucleotides match TRBD1. Per the germline V gene, CDR1 is SEHNR and CDR2 is FQNEAQ (reference sequence). V lost 5 bases to trimming and J lost 1 base; unmatched junction nucleotides: 3. This CDR3 spans 14 amino acids. CDR3 protein: CASSRTGSNTEAFF. Written as DNA, the CDR3 is TGTGCCAGCAGCAGGACAGGGTCGAACACTGAAGCTTTCTTT.

This clone was seen many times. The gene calls are TRBV7-8 and TRBJ1-4, with a tentative D call TRBD1 (6 bases). CDR1 is SGHVS and CDR2 is FQNEAQ in the germline V gene. V was shortened by 5 bases and J by 4 bases, with 23 bases between the two germline ends. The CDR3 spans 18 residues. This CDR3 reads CASSPGVSGTWGNEKLFF. The CDR3 DNA reads TGTGCCAGCAGCCCGGGAGTCTCAGGGACATGGGGTAATGAAAAACTGTTTTTT.

This chain links TRBV29-1 with TRBJ1-5; D not resolved. CDR1 and CDR2 from the germline V gene are SQVTM and ANQGSEA. This CDR3 spans 13 amino acids. The V and J ends lost 2 bases and 7 bases respectively, with 12 bases between them. The CDR3, as DNA: TGCAGCGTTGAAAGGGAGGAAGCGCAGCCCCAGCATTTT. It specifies CSVEREEAQPQHF.

The chain couples TRBV15 to TRBJ1-5; D is undetermined. The CDR3 length is 13 residues. Per the germline V gene, CDR1 is LNHNV and CDR2 is YYDKDF (reference sequence). The V gene lost 0 bases and the J gene lost 8 bases, with 8 bases spanning the gap. The CDR3 here is CATSRDLREPQHF. Here the CDR3 DNA reads TGTGCCACCAGCAGAGATCTAAGGGAGCCCCAGCATTTT.

This chain joins TRBV29-1 and TRBJ2-4; D may be TRBD1 (7 bases). The germline CDR1 and CDR2 sequences are SQVTM and ANQGSEA. The length of the CDR3 is 16 residues. Between the trimmed V and J ends, which lost 7 bases and 1 base, there was a span of 20 bases. The CDR3 here is CSALWRGTAAKNIQYF. The DNA for the CDR3 is TGCAGCGCACTCTGGAGGGGGACAGCGGCCAAAAACATTCAGTACTTC.

The chain links TRBV28 to TRBJ2-7; D not certain. Germline-derived CDR1 and CDR2 are MDHEN and SYDVKM. V shed 4 bases and J shed 6 bases, with 13 bases lying between them. The CDR3 runs 13 residues. The CDR3 DNA reads as TGTGCCAGCAGTTCAACACTTATAAGCGAGCAGTACTTC. This encodes CASSSTLISEQYF.

As concerns this clone: The sample carries other DNA sequences with the same CDR3. The chain combines TRBV5-1 with TRBJ2-3; D is undetermined. The CDR3 length is 12 residues. Per the germline V gene, CDR1 is SGHRS and CDR2 is YFSETQ. Trimming shortened V by 4 bases and J by 0 bases, and 3 bases separated the two germline ends. Here the CDR3 reads CASSQSTDTQYF. The DNA for the CDR3 is TGCGCCAGCAGCCAAAGCACAGATACGCAGTATTTT. The variable domain in full, with the rest retrieved from reference TRBV5-1 and TRBJ2-3, is KAGVTQTPRYLIKTRGQQVTLSCSPISGHRSVSWYQQTPGQGLQFLFEYFSETQRNKGNFPGRFSGRQFSNSRSEMNVSTLELGDSALYLCASSQSTDTQYFGPGTRLTVL.

The V call is TRBV15, the J call TRBJ1-5; D remains unclear. The V and J ends lost 3 bases and 0 bases respectively, with 27 bases between them. In germline, CDR1 is LNHNV, CDR2 YYDKDF (reference sequence). The CDR3 runs to 21 residues. The CDR3 is CATSSSPREDLFLYSNQPQHF. CDR3 DNA: TGTGCCACCAGCAGCAGTCCTCGGGAGGACCTGTTTCTATATAGCAATCAGCCCCAGCATTTT.

The chain combines TRBV5-1 with TRBJ2-2; TRBD2 matches 10 bases. The V segment lost 6 bases and the J segment 4 bases; nucleotides outside the gene matches: 12. In germline, CDR1 is SGHRS, CDR2 YFSETQ. The CDR3 is made up of 17 amino acids. As DNA, the CDR3 is TGCGCCAGCACAATCCTCCCTAGCGGGAGCGGCACCGGGGAGCTGTTTTTT. Translated, it gives CASTILPSGSGTGELFF.